The clone carrying this T cell receptor (beta chain) was seen a few times. Its cognate antigen is unknown. Expressed TCRB transcripts were sequenced because the entire RNA isolate underwent reverse transcription. Assay used: immunoSEQ multiplex PCR; TCRdb lists only in-frame clones, some missing. The sample holds 70,000 to 95,000 clones, roughly a third seen once. This sample is part of a study of beta chain features in type 1 diabetes. Study outcomes and limitations: For cells with high TCR expression, cDNA sequencing could yield over-representation. In comparison with healthy donors, patients had naive, central memory and Treg TCRB repertoires that appeared more similar.

The authors took one heparinised blood draw, averaging about 120 mL, from each donor. Staining for CD45RO/CCR7/CD25/CD127/CD95/CD27 allowed sorting of CD4+ naive, central memory, regulatory and stem cell-like memory cells. This receptor was identified in a young woman in good health. Material: stem cell memory CD4+ T cells from blood.

CDR3 DNA sequence: TGTGCCAGCAGCCAACCCGGGACAGAATATGGCTACACCTTC. This encodes CASSQPGTEYGYTF. This sequence joins TRBV4-2 and TRBJ1-2; 7 bases align to TRBD1. The V gene's germline CDR1 is LGHNA and CDR2 YNFKEQ. V gave up 2 bases and J gave up 5 bases; unmatched junction bases: 5. The CDR3 has 14 amino acids.